The next 21 T cell receptor beta chains were all read from a single sample in a study of blood T cell repertoires in COVID-19. Assay: immunoSEQ multiplex PCR; the TCRdb copy retains only in-frame clones and omits some. The sample comprises approximately 340,000 clones, roughly 87% of which are singletons, and around 8.9% rests with the top ten. The specimen was peripheral blood. All receptors derive from a man aged 30 to 45 with COVID-19, enrolled during active disease.

The rearrangement joins TRBV5-4 to TRBJ2-1; TRBD2 matches 11 bases. Germline V lookup: CDR1 SGHNT, CDR2 YYREEE (reference sequence). The ends lost 4 bases at V and 0 bases at J; junction bases unmatched: 3. This CDR3 spans 16 amino acids. CDR3 in DNA: TGTGCCAGCAGCACGGGACTAGCGGTCTCCTACAATGAGCAGTTCTTC. It specifies CASSTGLAVSYNEQFF.

This clone was seen only once. This chain joins TRBV3-1 (or the pseudogene TRBV3-2) and TRBJ2-1; D might be TRBD1 (5 bases). The CDR3 extends over 16 amino acids. The V gene lost 0 bases and the J gene lost 0 bases, with 9 bases spanning the gap. The germline V gene has CDR1 LGHDT and CDR2 YNNKEL (reference sequence). The CDR3 coding sequence is TGTGCCAGCAGCCAAGATGGGGCATACTCCTACAATGAGCAGTTCTTC. Translating it yields CASSQDGAYSYNEQFF.

The chain joins TRBV28 to TRBJ1-4; 7 nucleotides agree with TRBD1. The CDR3 loop spans 14 amino acids. Losses at the gene ends were 3 bases for V and 7 bases for J; bases not matched to a gene: 5. Germline V lookup: CDR1 MDHEN, CDR2 SYDVKM. CDR3 residues: CASSFRGQGEKLFF. The CDR3 region has the DNA TGTGCCAGCAGTTTTAGGGGGCAAGGTGAAAAACTGTTTTTT.

This clone was picked up one time. Written as DNA, the CDR3 is TGTGCCAGTAGTATAGCTGTCTGGACAGTTATCTATGGCTACACCTTC. This sequence encodes CASSIAVWTVIYGYTF. J is TRBJ1-2 and V is TRBV19; tentatively, D is TRBD1 (6 bases). Germline V gives CDR1 LNHDA, CDR2 SQIVND (reference sequence). The CDR3 consists of 16 residues. Trimming shortened V by 1 base and J by 4 bases, and 16 bases separated the two germline ends.

In its sample, this clone was seen once. The chain uses TRBV7-9 and TRBJ1-2; D might be TRBD1 (6 bases). Germline assignment: CDR1 SEHNR and CDR2 FQNEAQ (reference sequence). CDR3 length: 14 residues. Trimming cost V 5 bases and J 8 bases, with 18 bases left between them. CDR3 region: CASSIYRDQGGYTF. The CDR3 coding sequence is TGTGCCAGCAGCATATACAGGGACCAGGGGGGCTACACCTTC.

V and J are TRBV28 and TRBJ1-2; TRBD1 aligns across 9 bases. CDR1 and CDR2 (germline): MDHEN, SYDVKM. Germline trimming cut 2 bases from V and 8 bases from J; bases unmatched to any gene: 3. The CDR3 is made up of 13 amino acids. The CDR3 is CASSLTGGRGYTF. DNA of the CDR3: TGTGCCAGCAGTTTAACAGGGGGCCGGGGCTACACCTTC.

The chain couples TRBV4-1 to TRBJ1-5, with D unclear. Per the germline V gene, CDR1 is MGHRA and CDR2 is YSYEKL. The CDR3 sequence is 16 residues long. V was cut by 5 bases and J by 4 bases, with 18 bases left in between. The CDR3 loop reads CASSSSSTSANQPQHF. The CDR3 DNA sequence: TGCGCCAGCAGCTCCTCGAGCACTTCCGCTAATCAGCCCCAGCATTTT.

The CDR3 nucleotides read TGTGCCAGCACAACATCCTCGGGGGACTATGGCTACACCTTC. Encoded protein: CASTTSSGDYGYTF. The chain carries TRBV9 and TRBJ1-2; tentative D call: TRBD1 (5 bases). V lost 6 bases and J lost 3, with 15 bases in between. This CDR3 spans 14 amino acids. The germline CDR1 and CDR2 sequences are SGDLS and YYNGEE.

CDR3 nucleotide sequence: TGTGCCAGCAGCTCTTGGCCCCTCTCCTACGAGCAGTACTTC. It is translated as CASSSWPLSYEQYF. The rearrangement links TRBV7-2 to TRBJ2-7; D gene uncertain. Trimming took 4 bases from V and 0 from J, leaving 10 bases between them. The CDR3 sequence is 14 residues long. Germline V CDR1 and CDR2: SGHTA, FQGNSA.

This clone was observed a single time. The V gene is TRBV19, the J gene TRBJ2-3; TRBD1 aligns across 10 bases. After removal of 5 bases from V and 4 bases from J, the junction contained 6 bases not matched to a gene. This CDR3 is 15 amino acids long. Germline values: CDR1 LNHDA, CDR2 SQIVND (reference sequence). CDR3 nucleotide sequence: TGTGCCAGTAGTTTCCGGGACAGGGGTTCAGATACGCAGTATTTT. This codes for CASSFRDRGSDTQYF.

The J gene is TRBJ2-1, the V gene TRBV7-6; possibly TRBD1 for D (6 bases). CDR3 size: 15 residues. Trimming removed 2 bases at V and 6 bases at J, with 14 bases between. In germline, CDR1 is SGHVS, CDR2 FNYEAQ. The CDR3 sequence: CASSLLFRGGNEQFF. For the CDR3, the DNA is TGTGCCAGCAGCTTACTTTTTCGAGGGGGCAATGAGCAGTTCTTC. Complete variable domain (other parts from reference TRBV7-6 and TRBJ2-1): GAGVSQSPRYKVTKRGQDVALRCDPISGHVSLYWYRQALGQGPEFLTYFNYEAQQDKSGLPNDRFSAERPEGSISTLTIQRTEQRDSAMYRCASSLLFRGGNEQFFGPGTRLTVL.

The chain has TRBV19 and TRBJ1-5, with D possibly being TRBD1 (6 bases). The CDR3 is 13 amino acids. CDR1 LNHDA and CDR2 SQIVND come from the germline V gene (reference sequence). V gave up 6 bases and J gave up 7 bases, with 13 bases separating them. CDR3 bases: TGTGCCAGTAGCACAGGGTGGGGACAGCCCCAGCATTTT. Amino acids: CASSTGWGQPQHF.

This rearrangement joins TRBV7-2 to TRBJ2-7, with D perhaps TRBD2 (5 bases). V gave up 0 bases and J gave up 2 bases, with 14 bases separating them. Per germline, CDR1 SGHTA and CDR2 FQGNSA. The CDR3 extends over 16 amino acids. Written as DNA, the CDR3 is TGTGCCAGCAGCTTAGCAAGCGGAACAACAGCCTACGAGCAGTACTTC. Amino acid sequence: CASSLASGTTAYEQYF.

The V gene is TRBV7-2, the J gene TRBJ1-5; 8 bases agree with TRBD1. Germline values: CDR1 SGHTA, CDR2 FQGNSA. V shed 4 bases, J shed 2 bases, and the junction held 4 bases outside the gene matches. This CDR3 region has 15 residues. This CDR3 reads CASSSSGGGNQPQHF. The CDR3 DNA reads as TGTGCCAGCAGCTCATCAGGGGGCGGCAATCAGCCCCAGCATTTT. Supplemented by reference TRBV7-2 and TRBJ1-5, the full variable domain reads GAGVSQSPSNKVTEKGKDVELRCDPISGHTALYWYRQSLGQGLEFLIYFQGNSAPDKSGLPSDRFSAERTGGSVSTLTIQRTQQEDSAVYLCASSSSGGGNQPQHFGDGTRLSIL.

The chain links TRBV4-1 to TRBJ1-1; D is unresolved. The V and J ends lost 1 base and 14 bases respectively, with 11 bases between them. Germline lookup yields CDR1 MGHRA and CDR2 YSYEKL. This CDR3 spans 11 amino acids. The CDR3, as DNA: TGCGCCAGCAGCCAAGGAACAGAACGGTTCTTT. Protein sequence: CASSQGTERFF.

The gene calls are TRBV10-3 and TRBJ2-3, with TRBD2 as a possible D gene (7 bases). The CDR3 consists of 16 residues. Looked up from germline, CDR1 is ENHRY and CDR2 is SYGVKD. The germline V and J ends were trimmed by 4 bases and 3 bases, with 17 bases remaining between them. CDR3 sequence: CAISGPWAGATDTQYF. CDR3 bases: TGTGCCATCAGTGGTCCCTGGGCGGGGGCAACAGATACGCAGTATTTT.

This chain connects TRBV27 to TRBJ1-4, with no clear D. Trimming shortened V by 2 bases and J by 0 bases, and 4 bases separated the two germline ends. The CDR3 sequence is 14 residues long. In germline, CDR1 is MNHEY, CDR2 SMNVEV (reference sequence). CDR3 amino acids: CASSLISTNEKLFF. As DNA, the CDR3 is TGTGCCAGCAGTTTAATATCAACTAATGAAAAACTGTTTTTT.

The rearrangement joins TRBV5-4 to TRBJ2-6; 9 nucleotides match TRBD1. The germline V gene encodes CDR1 SGHNT and CDR2 YYREEE (reference sequence). The CDR3 loop spans 15 amino acids. J lost 8 bases, V lost 5 bases, and 8 bases had no gene match. The CDR3 DNA sequence: TGTGCCAGCAGTCTACCGGGACAGGGTACCAACGTCCTGACTTTC. It codes for CASSLPGQGTNVLTF.

V usage is TRBV5-6 and J usage is TRBJ2-1; TRBD2 aligns across 10 bases. The germline CDR1 and CDR2 sequences are SGHDT and YYEEEE. V shed 1 base, J shed 4 bases, and the junction held 2 bases outside the gene matches. There are 15 residues in the CDR3. CDR3 nucleotides: TGTGCCAGCAGCTTGCTAGCGGGAGTGTACAATGAGCAGTTCTTC. Protein sequence: CASSLLAGVYNEQFF.

This CDR3 is CASYKTSNTGELFF. The DNA for the CDR3 is TGTGCCAGTTACAAGACTTCGAACACCGGGGAGCTGTTTTTT. The V gene is TRBV6-5, the J gene TRBJ2-2; D unclear. The germline V gene encodes CDR1 MNHEY and CDR2 SVGAGI. This CDR3 has 14 amino acids. V was cut by 9 bases and J by 0 bases, with 11 bases left in between.

This chain joins TRBV28 and TRBJ1-2; perhaps TRBD1 as D (6 bases). The CDR3 has 13 amino acids. Per the germline V gene, CDR1 is MDHEN and CDR2 is SYDVKM. Trimming stripped 8 bases from V and 6 bases from J, with 16 bases between. The CDR3 DNA reads as TGTGCCAGCTTCGAAACAGGGTTAGATGGCTACACCTTC. Translation gives CASFETGLDGYTF.